Sequencing of this T cell receptor beta chain was carried out in a study of CXCR3-negative and CXCR3-positive naive CD8 T cells (dated by TCRdb to about 2019). Looking at the study overall: Some 150 million TRB reads were obtained in total, roughly 1.5 +/- 0.3 million reads per library. Diversity and physicochemical repertoire analyses were performed on about 12 donors pooled from two independent experiments. Naive subsets from about 5 donors and memory cells from 3 donors were included in the TRBV-TRBJ cluster analysis.

What the work shows at the level of the full study, not this receptor alone: Because surface CD5, which has been linked to self-reactivity in mice, was comparable between naive subsets, TCR interaction strength was also inferred from TRB CDR3 physicochemical properties. CXCR3 expression partially decreased after cryopreservation, so most assays used freshly isolated PBMCs. Comparably high repertoire diversity was found in both naive subsets, whereas much lower repertoire diversity was found in memory CD8+ T cells. TRBV-TRBJ usage was similar between naive CXCR3-negative and CXCR3-positive cells from the same donor, while memory cells showed distinct patterns. Compared with CXCR3-negative naive cells, CXCR3-positive naive cells had TRB CDR3s with higher hydrophobicity (lower Kidera factor 4), lower energy, and higher strength and volume indices.

With regard to this clonotype: It has no known antigen specificity.

Each CD8+ T cell subset was flow-sorted in triplicate, and 300,000 or so cells per subset were placed directly into RLT lysis buffer. Naive CD8+ T cells were defined stringently as CD45RO-CCR7+CD27+CD95- to exclude memory contaminants. Standard density gradient centrifugation was used to isolate peripheral blood mononuclear cells from buffy coats. Naive CXCR3-negative and CXCR3-positive CD8+ T cells were flow-sorted using a FACSAria III. Total RNA was extracted from sorted cells with an RNeasy Mini Kit. TCRdb names NextSeq 550 as the instrument used. The Human TCR Profiling Kit (MiLaboratory) was used to make UMI-labeled 5' RACE TRB cDNA libraries. cDNA synthesis used the entire amount of extracted RNA, and PCR amplification then used the entire amount of cDNA produced. The libraries were made side by side, with each library going through the same number of PCR cycles. Per the source publication's procedure: With a minimum of two reads required per UMI, MIGEC and MiXCR pulled out about 50,000 +/- 10,000 unique UMI-labeled TRB cDNA molecules from each library. An average of around 40,000 +/- 10,000 functional in-frame TRB CDR3 nucleotide clonotypes without stop codons was found per library. Diversity metrics, including normalized Shannon-Wiener and Chao1, were computed in VDJtools after downsampling to 5000 UMI-labeled TRB molecules per sample. Clonotype-size-weighted physicochemical properties of the central five CDR3 residues (interaction energy, strength, volume and Kidera factor 4) were computed in VDJtools. TCRdb reprocessed the reads, so every CDR3 protein sequence counts as one entry and DNA is not shown. TCRdb, not the original authors, processed these V and J calls. The sample table holds about 110,000 distinct CDR3 sequences. The ten largest clones add up to roughly 0.4% of the sample.

From its cysteine to its phenylalanine, the CDR3 spans 15 amino acids. DNA is not recorded here. The V gene is TRBV12-3 or TRBV12-4 and the J gene is TRBJ2-1; TCRdb's D call, TRBD1, is unchecked because there is no DNA. This receptor was identified in a human donor in good health. Some clones in this sample may be carry-over from other donors' samples. The sequenced sample consisted of naive CXCR3+ CD8+ T cells from blood. The intended sense of this specimen's cell subset or site label: CD45RO-CCR7+CD27+CD95- naive CD8+ T cells expressing CXCR3 (TNR3+). The CDR3 sequence is CASSLMTRGDNEQFF.